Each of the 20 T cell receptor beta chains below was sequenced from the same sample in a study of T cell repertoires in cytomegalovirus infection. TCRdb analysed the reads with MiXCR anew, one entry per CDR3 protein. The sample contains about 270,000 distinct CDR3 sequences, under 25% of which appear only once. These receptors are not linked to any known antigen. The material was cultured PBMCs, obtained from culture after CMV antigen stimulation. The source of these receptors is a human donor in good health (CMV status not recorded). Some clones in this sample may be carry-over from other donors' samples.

The CDR3 reads CASSLVNRGNEQFF. As DNA, the CDR3 is TGTGCCAGCAGCTTAGTGAACAGGGGCAATGAGCAGTTCTTC. V is TRBV7-2 and J is TRBJ2-1; 7 bases align to TRBD1. The V and J ends lost 1 base and 6 bases, in that order; junction bases with no gene match: 3. This CDR3 is built from 14 residues. Germline V lookup: CDR1 SGHTA, CDR2 FQGNSA.

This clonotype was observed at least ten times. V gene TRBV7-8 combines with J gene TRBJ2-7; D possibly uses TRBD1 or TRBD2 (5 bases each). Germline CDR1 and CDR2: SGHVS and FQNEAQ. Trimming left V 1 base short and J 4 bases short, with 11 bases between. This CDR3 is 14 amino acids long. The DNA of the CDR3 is TGTGCCAGCAGCTTAGACAAGGGACCTTACGAGCAGTACTTC. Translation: CASSLDKGPYEQYF.

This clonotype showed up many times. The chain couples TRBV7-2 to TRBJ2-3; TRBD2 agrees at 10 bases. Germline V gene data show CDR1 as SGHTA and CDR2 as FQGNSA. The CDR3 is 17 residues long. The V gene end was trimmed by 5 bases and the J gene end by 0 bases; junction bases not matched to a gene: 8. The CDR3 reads CASSPLAGAASTDTQYF. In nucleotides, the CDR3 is TGTGCCAGCAGCCCTCTAGCGGGGGCCGCTAGCACAGATACGCAGTATTTT.

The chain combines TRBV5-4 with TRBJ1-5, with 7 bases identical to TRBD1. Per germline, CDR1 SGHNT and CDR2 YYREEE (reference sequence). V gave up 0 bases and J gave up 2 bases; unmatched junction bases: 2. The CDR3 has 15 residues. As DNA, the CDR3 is TGTGCCAGCAGCTTGGATCAGGGGGGCAATCAGCCCCAGCATTTT. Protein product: CASSLDQGGNQPQHF.

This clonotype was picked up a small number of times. The CDR3 protein is CASRDYSGSVYNEQFF. The CDR3 nucleotides are TGTGCCAGTAGAGATTATAGCGGGAGTGTATACAATGAGCAGTTCTTC. J is TRBJ2-1 and V is TRBV19; 9 nucleotides match TRBD2. In germline, CDR1 is LNHDA, CDR2 SQIVND (reference sequence). The CDR3 has 16 residues. After removal of 6 bases from V and 4 bases from J, the junction contained 10 bases not matched to a gene.

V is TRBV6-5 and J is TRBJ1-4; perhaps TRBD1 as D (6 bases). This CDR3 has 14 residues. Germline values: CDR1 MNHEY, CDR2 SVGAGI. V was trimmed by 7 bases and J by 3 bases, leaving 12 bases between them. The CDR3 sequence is CASKPGEANEKLFF. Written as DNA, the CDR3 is TGTGCCAGCAAACCAGGGGAGGCTAATGAAAAACTGTTTTTT.

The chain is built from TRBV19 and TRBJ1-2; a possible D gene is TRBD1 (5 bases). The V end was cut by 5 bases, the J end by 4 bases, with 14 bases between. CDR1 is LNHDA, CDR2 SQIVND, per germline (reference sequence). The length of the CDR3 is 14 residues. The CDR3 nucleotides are TGTGCCAGTAGTTCCCGACAGCAAGTCTATGGCTACACCTTC. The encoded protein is CASSSRQQVYGYTF.

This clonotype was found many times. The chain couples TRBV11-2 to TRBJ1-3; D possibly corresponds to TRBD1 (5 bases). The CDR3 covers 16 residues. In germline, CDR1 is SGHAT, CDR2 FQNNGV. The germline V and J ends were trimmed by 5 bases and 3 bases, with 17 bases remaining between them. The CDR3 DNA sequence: TGTGCCAGCAGCCCGACCTGGGGGGAGTATGGAAACACCATATATTTT. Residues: CASSPTWGEYGNTIYF.

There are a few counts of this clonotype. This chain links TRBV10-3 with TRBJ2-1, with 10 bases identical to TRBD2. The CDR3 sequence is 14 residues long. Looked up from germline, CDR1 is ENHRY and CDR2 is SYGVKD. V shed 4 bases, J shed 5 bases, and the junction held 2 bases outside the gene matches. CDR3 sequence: CAISALAGDNEQFF. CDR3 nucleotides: TGTGCCATCAGTGCTCTAGCGGGGGACAATGAGCAGTTCTTC.

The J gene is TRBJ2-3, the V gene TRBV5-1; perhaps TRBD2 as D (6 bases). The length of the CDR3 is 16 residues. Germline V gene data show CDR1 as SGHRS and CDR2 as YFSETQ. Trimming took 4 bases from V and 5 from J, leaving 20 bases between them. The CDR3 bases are TGCGCCAGCAGCCCCATGGGACGCCACGGGGGAGATACGCAGTATTTT. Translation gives CASSPMGRHGGDTQYF.

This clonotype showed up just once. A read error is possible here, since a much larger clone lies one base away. For the CDR3, the DNA is TGTGCCAGCAGCTCGAGACTAGCTTACTACGAGCAGTACTTC. As protein: CASSSRLAYYEQYF. The rearrangement uses TRBV7-8 and TRBJ2-7; 7 bases line up with TRBD2. V was clipped by 4 bases and J by 3 bases; unmatched bases: 6. The V gene's germline CDR1 is SGHVS and CDR2 FQNEAQ. CDR3 length equals 14 residues.

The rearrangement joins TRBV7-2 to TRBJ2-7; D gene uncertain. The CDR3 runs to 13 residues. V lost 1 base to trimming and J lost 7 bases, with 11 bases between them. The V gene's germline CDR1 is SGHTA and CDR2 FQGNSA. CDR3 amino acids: CASSLGPNPEQYV. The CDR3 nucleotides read TGTGCCAGCAGCTTAGGCCCAAACCCTGAGCAGTACGTC.

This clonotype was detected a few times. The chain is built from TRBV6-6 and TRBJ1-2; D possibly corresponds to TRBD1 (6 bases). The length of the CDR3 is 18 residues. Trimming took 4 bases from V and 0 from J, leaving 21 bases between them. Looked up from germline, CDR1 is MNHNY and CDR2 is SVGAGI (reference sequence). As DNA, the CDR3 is TGTGCCAGCAGTTTATACAGGGCTGGCGAGGGATCTAACTATGGCTACACCTTC. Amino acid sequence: CASSLYRAGEGSNYGYTF.

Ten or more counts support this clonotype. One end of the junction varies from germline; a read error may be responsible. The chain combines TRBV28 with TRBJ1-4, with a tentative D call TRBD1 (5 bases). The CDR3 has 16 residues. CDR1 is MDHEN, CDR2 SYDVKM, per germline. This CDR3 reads CASSPQGDGNNGKLFF. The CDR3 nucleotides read TGTGCCAGCAGTCCCCAGGGTGACGGGAATAATGGAAAACTGTTTTTT.

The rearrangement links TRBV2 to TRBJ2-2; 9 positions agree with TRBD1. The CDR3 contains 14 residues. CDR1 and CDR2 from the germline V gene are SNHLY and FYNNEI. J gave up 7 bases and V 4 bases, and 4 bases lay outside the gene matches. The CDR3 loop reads CASSGTGDSGELFF. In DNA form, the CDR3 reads TGTGCCAGCAGTGGGACAGGGGATAGCGGGGAGCTGTTTTTT.

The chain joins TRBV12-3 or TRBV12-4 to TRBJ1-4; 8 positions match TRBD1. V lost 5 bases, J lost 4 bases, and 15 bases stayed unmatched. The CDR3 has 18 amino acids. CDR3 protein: CASSPTGTGLSGNEKLFF. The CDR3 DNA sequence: TGTGCCAGCAGTCCGACCGGGACAGGACTCTCGGGTAATGAAAAACTGTTTTTT.

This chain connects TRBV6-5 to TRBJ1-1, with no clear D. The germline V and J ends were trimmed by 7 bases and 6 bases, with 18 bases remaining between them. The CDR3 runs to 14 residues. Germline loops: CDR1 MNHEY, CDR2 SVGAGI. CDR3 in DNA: TGTGCCAGCACCGTAGATTTAGGGTCCGCTGAAGCTTTCTTT. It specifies CASTVDLGSAEAFF.

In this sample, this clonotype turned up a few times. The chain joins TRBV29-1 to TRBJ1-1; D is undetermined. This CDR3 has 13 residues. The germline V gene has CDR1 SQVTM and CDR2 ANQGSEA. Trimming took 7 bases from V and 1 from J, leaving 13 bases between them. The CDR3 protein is CSASTSWNTEAFF. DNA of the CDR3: TGCAGCGCTTCGACCTCCTGGAACACTGAAGCTTTCTTT.

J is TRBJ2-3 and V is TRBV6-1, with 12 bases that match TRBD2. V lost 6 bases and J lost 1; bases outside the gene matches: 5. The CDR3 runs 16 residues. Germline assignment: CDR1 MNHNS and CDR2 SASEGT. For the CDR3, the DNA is TGTGCCAGCAGCGTTAGACTAGCGGGAGGCACAGATACGCAGTATTTT. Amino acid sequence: CASSVRLAGGTDTQYF.

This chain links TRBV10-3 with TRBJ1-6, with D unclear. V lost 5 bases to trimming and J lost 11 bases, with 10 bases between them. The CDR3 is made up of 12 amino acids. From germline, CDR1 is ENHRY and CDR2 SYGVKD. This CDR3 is CAISRDVAPLHF. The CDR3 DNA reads TGTGCCATCAGTAGGGATGTGGCACCCCTCCACTTT.